Listed here are 6 T cell receptor beta chains from one sample, sequenced in a study of blood T cell repertoires in COVID-19. Method: immunoSEQ multiplex PCR; TCRdb's copy keeps in-frame clones and lacks some. Of some 180,000 clones in the sample, about 85% are singletons; the top ten hold under 7%. Sequenced material: peripheral blood. The receptors originated from a woman aged 40 to 50 with COVID-19, enrolled during active disease.

V usage is TRBV7-6 and J usage is TRBJ2-7; a weak D match, TRBD1 (5 bases). This CDR3 region has 17 residues. Trimming removed 1 base from V and 5 bases from J, with 21 bases in between. Per germline, CDR1 SGHVS and CDR2 FNYEAQ. The CDR3, as DNA: TGTGCCAGCAGCTTAGAAAGGGGATCTAGTCTCGGGCACGAGCAGTACTTC. Translation: CASSLERGSSLGHEQYF.

This clone was seen once. This rearrangement joins TRBV5-1 to TRBJ2-5; TRBD1 matches 10 bases. Germline CDR1 and CDR2: SGHRS and YFSETQ. The V gene end was trimmed by 3 bases and the J gene end by 5 bases; junction bases not matched to a gene: 7. The CDR3 spans 15 residues. Written as DNA, the CDR3 is TGCGCCAGCAGCTCCGGGACAGGGGATGTGGAGACCCAGTACTTC. Translated, it gives CASSSGTGDVETQYF.

The V call is TRBV29-1, the J call TRBJ1-3, with TRBD1 matching over 8 bases. CDR1 SQVTM and CDR2 ANQGSEA come from the germline V gene. V dropped 6 bases and J dropped 8; count of bases not matched to a gene: 12. CDR3 length equals 14 residues. The CDR3: CSVQRQGSVDTIYF. CDR3 nucleotides: TGCAGCGTACAACGACAGGGGTCAGTGGACACCATATATTTT. The whole variable domain, filled in from reference TRBV29-1 and TRBJ1-3, reads SAVISQKPSRDICQRGTSLTIQCQVDSQVTMMFWYRQQPGQSLTLIATANQGSEATYESGFVIDKFPISRPNLTFSTLTVSNMSPEDSSIYLCSVQRQGSVDTIYFGEGSWLTVV.

The CDR3 reads CASSRQGPSPLHF. The CDR3 DNA reads TGTGCCAGCTCGAGGCAGGGGCCTTCACCCCTCCACTTT. The chain recombines TRBV19 with TRBJ1-6, with D perhaps TRBD1 (6 bases). From germline, CDR1 is LNHDA and CDR2 SQIVND (reference sequence). Trimming took 9 bases from V and 9 from J, leaving 15 bases between them. This CDR3 has 13 amino acids.

The chain is built from TRBV10-1 and TRBJ2-3; no clear D. Germline lookup yields CDR1 WNHNN and CDR2 SYGVQD (reference sequence). This CDR3 region has 15 residues. V lost 3 bases to trimming and J lost 0 bases, with 10 bases between them. The CDR3 spells CASSESVSSTDTQYF. In DNA form, the CDR3 reads TGCGCCAGCAGTGAATCAGTCTCTAGCACAGATACGCAGTATTTT.

The rearrangement joins TRBV7-2 to TRBJ2-7; 8 nucleotides match TRBD2. Germline V gene sequence: CDR1 SGHTA, CDR2 FQGNSA. With V trimmed by 1 base and J by 0 bases, 2 bases remained unmatched. The CDR3 loop spans 15 amino acids. The CDR3, as DNA: TGTGCCAGCAGCTTAGGCGGGGGGATCTCCTACGAGCAGTACTTC. It translates to CASSLGGGISYEQYF.